This section outlines one T cell receptor (beta chain) sequence together with its context. This sample was included in a study of blood T cell repertoires in COVID-19. Across the whole study: Italy, Spain and the United States were the sources of the convalescent and acute COVID-19 samples.

TCRdb's table, derived via immunoSEQ multiplex PCR, lists solely in-frame clones and lacks some. The data show more than 300,000 clones, approximately 88% seen once. Germline CDR1 and CDR2: SGDLS and YYNGEE. The CDR3 contains 17 residues. V shed 2 bases and J shed 4 bases, with 18 bases lying between them. The chain couples TRBV9 to TRBJ2-2; D might be TRBD2 (5 bases). Sequenced: peripheral blood. The TCR sequence derives from a woman younger than 45 with COVID-19, enrolled during active disease. The CDR3 protein is CASSVTPIGGLTGELFF. The CDR3 DNA reads as TGTGCCAGCAGCGTCACCCCGATTGGAGGCCTCACCGGGGAGCTGTTTTTT.